This T cell receptor beta chain was observed in a study of T cells in narcolepsy. With 6 bases clipped from V and 2 bases from J, the junction kept 6 bases outside the gene matches. The CDR3 length is 14 residues. Germline CDR1 is SNHLY and CDR2 is FYNNEI. Clones were read by immunoSEQ multiplex PCR, and TCRdb kept only the in-frame ones, dropping some. Of 20,000 to 25,000 clones listed, roughly 85% were seen once; the top ten hold roughly a tenth. The chain uses TRBV2 and TRBJ1-2, with 7 bases that match TRBD1. The TCR was taken from a human donor in good health. Material: memory (CD45RA-) CD4+ T cells from blood. CDR3 in DNA: TGTGCCAGCAGGGAGACAGGGTCCAACTATGGCTACACCTTC. Its translation is CASRETGSNYGYTF.